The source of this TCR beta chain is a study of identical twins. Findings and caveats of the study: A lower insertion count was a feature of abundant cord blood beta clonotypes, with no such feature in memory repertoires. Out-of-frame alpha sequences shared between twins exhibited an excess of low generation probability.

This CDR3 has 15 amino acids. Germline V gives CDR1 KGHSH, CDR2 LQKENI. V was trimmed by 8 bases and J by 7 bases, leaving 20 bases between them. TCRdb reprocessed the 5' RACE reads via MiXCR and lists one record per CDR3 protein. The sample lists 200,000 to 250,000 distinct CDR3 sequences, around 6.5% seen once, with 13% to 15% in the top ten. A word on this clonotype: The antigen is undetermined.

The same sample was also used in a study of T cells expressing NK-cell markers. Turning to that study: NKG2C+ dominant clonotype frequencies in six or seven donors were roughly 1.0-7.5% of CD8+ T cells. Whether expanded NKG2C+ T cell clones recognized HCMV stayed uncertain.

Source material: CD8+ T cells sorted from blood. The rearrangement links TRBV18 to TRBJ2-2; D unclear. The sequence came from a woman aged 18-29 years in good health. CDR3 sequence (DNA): TGTGCCAGCCCACGGAAAGGATCGAACTACGGGGAGCTGTTTTTT. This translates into CASPRKGSNYGELFF.